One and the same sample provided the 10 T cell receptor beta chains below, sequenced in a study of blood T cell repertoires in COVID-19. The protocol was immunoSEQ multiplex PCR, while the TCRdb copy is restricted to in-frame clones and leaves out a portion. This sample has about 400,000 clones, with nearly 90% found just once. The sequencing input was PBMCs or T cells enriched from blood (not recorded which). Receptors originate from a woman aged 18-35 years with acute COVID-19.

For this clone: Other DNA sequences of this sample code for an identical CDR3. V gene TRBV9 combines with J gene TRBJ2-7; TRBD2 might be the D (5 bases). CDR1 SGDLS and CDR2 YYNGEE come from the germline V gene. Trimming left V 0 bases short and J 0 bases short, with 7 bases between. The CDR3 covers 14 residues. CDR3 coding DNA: TGTGCCAGCAGCGTAGTGGGGAGCTCCTACGAGCAGTACTTC. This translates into CASSVVGSSYEQYF.

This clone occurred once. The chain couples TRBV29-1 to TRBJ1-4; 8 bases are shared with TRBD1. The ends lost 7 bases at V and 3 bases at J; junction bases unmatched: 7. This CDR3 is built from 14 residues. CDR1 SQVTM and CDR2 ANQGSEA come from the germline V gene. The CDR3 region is CSGRTGTANEKLFF. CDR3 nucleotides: TGCAGCGGACGGACAGGGACTGCTAATGAAAAACTGTTTTTT.

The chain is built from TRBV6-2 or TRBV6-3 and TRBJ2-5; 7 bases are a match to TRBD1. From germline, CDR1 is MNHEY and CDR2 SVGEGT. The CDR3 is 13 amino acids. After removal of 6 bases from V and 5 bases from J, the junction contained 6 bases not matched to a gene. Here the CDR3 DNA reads TGTGCCAGCAGCCACGGACAGGTCGAGACCCAGTACTTC. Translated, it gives CASSHGQVETQYF.

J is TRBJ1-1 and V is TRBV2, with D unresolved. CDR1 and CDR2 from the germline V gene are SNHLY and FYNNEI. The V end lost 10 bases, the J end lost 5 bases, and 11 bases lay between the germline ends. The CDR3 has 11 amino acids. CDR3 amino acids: CAILRATEAFF. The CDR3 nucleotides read TGTGCCATCTTGAGGGCTACTGAAGCTTTCTTT.

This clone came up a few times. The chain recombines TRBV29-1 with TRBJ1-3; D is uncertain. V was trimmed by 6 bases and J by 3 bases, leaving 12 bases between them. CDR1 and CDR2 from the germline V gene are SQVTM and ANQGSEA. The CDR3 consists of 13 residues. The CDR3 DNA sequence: TGCAGCGTCCATACAGCCATTGGAAACACCATATATTTT. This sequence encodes CSVHTAIGNTIYF.

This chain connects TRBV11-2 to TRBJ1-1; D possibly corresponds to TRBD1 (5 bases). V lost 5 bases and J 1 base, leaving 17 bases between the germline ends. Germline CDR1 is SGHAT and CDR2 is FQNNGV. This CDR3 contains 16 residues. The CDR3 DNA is TGTGCCAGCAGCCCGACCCCCGACAGACAGAACACTGAAGCTTTCTTT. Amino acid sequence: CASSPTPDRQNTEAFF.

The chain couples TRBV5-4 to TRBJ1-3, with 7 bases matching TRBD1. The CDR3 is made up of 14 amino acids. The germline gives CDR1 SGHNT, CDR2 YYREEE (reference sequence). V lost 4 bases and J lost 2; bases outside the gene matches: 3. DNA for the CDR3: TGTGCCAGCAGCCAAACAGGGGCTGGAAACACCATATATTTT. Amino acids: CASSQTGAGNTIYF.

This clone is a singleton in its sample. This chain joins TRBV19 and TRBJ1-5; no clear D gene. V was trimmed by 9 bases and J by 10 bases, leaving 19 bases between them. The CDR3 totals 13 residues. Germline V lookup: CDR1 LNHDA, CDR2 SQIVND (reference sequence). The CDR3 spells CASKEEGFRPQHF. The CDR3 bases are TGTGCCAGCAAGGAGGAAGGGTTCCGACCCCAGCATTTT. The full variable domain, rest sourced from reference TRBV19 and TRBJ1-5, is DGGITQSPKYLFRKEGQNVTLSCEQNLNHDAMYWYRQDPGQGLRLIYYSQIVNDFQKGDIAEGYSVSREKKESFPLTVTSAQKNPTAFYLCASKEEGFRPQHFGDGTRLSIL.

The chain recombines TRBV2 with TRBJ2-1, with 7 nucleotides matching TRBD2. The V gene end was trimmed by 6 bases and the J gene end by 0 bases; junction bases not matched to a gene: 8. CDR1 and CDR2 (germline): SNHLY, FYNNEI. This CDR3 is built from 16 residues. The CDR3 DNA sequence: TGTGCCAGCAGAGAAACTAGGACTAGCTCCTACAATGAGCAGTTCTTC. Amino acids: CASRETRTSSYNEQFF.

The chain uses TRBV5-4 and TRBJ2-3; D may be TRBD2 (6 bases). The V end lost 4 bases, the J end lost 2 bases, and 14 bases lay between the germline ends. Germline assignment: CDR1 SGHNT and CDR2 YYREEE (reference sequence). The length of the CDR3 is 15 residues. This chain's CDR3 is CASSLGLQITDTQYF. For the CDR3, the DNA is TGTGCCAGCAGCCTGGGACTGCAGATCACAGATACGCAGTATTTT. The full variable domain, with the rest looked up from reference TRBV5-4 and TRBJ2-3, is ETGVTQSPTHLIKTRGQQVTLRCSSQSGHNTVSWYQQALGQGPQFIFQYYREEENGRGNFPPRFSGLQFPNYSSELNVNALELDDSALYLCASSLGLQITDTQYFGPGTRLTVL.